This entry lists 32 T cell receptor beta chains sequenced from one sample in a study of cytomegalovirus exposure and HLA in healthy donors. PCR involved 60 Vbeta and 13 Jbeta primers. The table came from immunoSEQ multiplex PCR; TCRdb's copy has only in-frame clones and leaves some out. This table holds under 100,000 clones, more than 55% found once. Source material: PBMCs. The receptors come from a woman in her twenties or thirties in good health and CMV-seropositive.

The CDR3 bases are TGTGCCAGCAGTGAGGAATGGAGGGCAGGGGGCAGCTATGGCTACACCTTC. Encoded protein: CASSEEWRAGGSYGYTF. The rearrangement links TRBV6-4 to TRBJ1-2; 8 bases fit TRBD1. J lost 4 bases, V lost 3 bases, and 13 bases had no gene match. CDR3 size: 17 residues. From germline, CDR1 is MRHNA and CDR2 SNTAGT.

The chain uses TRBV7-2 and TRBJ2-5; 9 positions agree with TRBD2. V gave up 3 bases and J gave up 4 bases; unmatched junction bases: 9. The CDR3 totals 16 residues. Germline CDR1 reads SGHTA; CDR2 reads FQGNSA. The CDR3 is CASSFVLAGGRETQYF. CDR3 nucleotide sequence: TGTGCCAGCAGCTTTGTTTTGGCGGGGGGGCGAGAGACCCAGTACTTC. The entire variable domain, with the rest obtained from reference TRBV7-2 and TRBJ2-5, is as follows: GAGVSQSPSNKVTEKGKDVELRCDPISGHTALYWYRQSLGQGLEFLIYFQGNSAPDKSGLPSDRFSAERTGGSVSTLTIQRTQQEDSAVYLCASSFVLAGGRETQYFGPGTRLLVL.

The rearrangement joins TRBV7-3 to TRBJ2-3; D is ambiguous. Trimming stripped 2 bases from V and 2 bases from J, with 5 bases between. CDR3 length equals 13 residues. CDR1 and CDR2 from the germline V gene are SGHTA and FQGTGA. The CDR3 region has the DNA TGTGCCAGCAGCTTAGGAGACACAGATACGCAGTATTTT. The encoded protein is CASSLGDTDTQYF.

CDR3 DNA sequence: TGTGCCAGCAGTTTATCATCCGAGCTGAAAAGCTATGGCTACACCTTC. Translated: CASSLSSELKSYGYTF. The gene calls are TRBV27 and TRBJ1-2; D gene ambiguous. The CDR3 spans 16 residues. CDR1 is MNHEY and CDR2 is SMNVEV in the germline V gene (reference sequence). Trimming took 0 bases from V and 4 from J, leaving 15 bases between them.

This CDR3 is CASSQPGEGYYEQYF. In DNA form, the CDR3 reads TGTGCCAGCAGCCAACCCGGGGAGGGTTACTACGAGCAGTACTTC. The chain employs TRBV11-3 and TRBJ2-7; 7 nucleotides match TRBD2. Germline V gene lookup returns CDR1 SGHNT and CDR2 YENEEA. V was clipped by 5 bases and J by 3 bases; unmatched bases: 10. This CDR3 region has 15 residues.

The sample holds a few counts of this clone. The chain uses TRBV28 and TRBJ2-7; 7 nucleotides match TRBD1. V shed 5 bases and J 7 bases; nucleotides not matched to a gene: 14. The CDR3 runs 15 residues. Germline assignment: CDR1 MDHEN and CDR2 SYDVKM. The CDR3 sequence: CASSPPPPAGGEQYF. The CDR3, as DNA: TGTGCCAGCAGTCCACCCCCCCCCGCAGGGGGTGAGCAGTACTTC.

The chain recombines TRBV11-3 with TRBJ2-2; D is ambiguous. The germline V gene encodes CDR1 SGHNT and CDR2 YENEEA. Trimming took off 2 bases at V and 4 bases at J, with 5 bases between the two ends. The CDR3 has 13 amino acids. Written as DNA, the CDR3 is TGTGCCAGCAGCTTATACAGCACCGGGGAGCTGTTTTTT. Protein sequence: CASSLYSTGELFF.

CDR3 region: CASNPPGQPSGNTIYF. The CDR3 DNA follows: TGTGCCAGCAACCCCCCGGGACAGCCTTCTGGAAACACCATATATTTT. The rearrangement joins TRBV28 to TRBJ1-3; TRBD1 aligns across 7 bases. This CDR3 is 16 amino acids long. CDR1 is MDHEN, CDR2 SYDVKM, per germline. With 7 bases clipped from V and 1 base from J, the junction kept 10 bases outside the gene matches. Supplemented by reference TRBV28 and TRBJ1-3, the full variable domain reads DVKVTQSSRYLVKRTGEKVFLECVQDMDHENMFWYRQDPGLGLRLIYFSYDVKMKEKGDIPEGYSVSREKKERFSLILESASTNQTSMYLCASNPPGQPSGNTIYFGEGSWLTVV.

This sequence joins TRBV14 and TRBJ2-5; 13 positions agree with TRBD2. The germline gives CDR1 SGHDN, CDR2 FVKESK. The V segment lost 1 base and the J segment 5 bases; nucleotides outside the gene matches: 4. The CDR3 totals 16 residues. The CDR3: CASSQGTSGGRETQYF. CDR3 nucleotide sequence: TGTGCCAGCAGCCAAGGGACTAGCGGGGGTCGGGAGACCCAGTACTTC. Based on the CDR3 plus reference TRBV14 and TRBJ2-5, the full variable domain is EAGVTQFPSHSVIEKGQTVTLRCDPISGHDNLYWYRRVMGKEIKFLLHFVKESKQDESGMPNNRFLAERTGGTYSTLKVQPAELEDSGVYFCASSQGTSGGRETQYFGPGTRLLVL.

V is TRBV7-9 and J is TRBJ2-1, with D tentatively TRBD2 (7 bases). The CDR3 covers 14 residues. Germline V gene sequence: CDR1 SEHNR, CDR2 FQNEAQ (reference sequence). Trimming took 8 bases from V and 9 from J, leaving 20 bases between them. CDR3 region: CASLLGRGLGEQFF. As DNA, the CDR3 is TGTGCCAGCCTCCTGGGGCGGGGGCTGGGTGAGCAGTTCTTC.

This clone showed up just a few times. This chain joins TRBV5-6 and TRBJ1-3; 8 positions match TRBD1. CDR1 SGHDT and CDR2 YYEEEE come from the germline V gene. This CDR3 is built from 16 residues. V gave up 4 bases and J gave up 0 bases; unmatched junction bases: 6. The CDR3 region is CASSLTGQVSGNTIYF. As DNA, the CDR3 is TGTGCCAGCAGCCTGACGGGACAGGTCTCTGGAAACACCATATATTTT.

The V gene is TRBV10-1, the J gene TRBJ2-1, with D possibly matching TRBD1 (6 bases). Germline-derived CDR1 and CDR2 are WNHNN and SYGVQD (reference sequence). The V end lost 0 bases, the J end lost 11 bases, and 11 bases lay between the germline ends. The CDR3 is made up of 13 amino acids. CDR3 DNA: TGCGCCAGCAGTGAGTCGCAGGGGTGCAAGCAGTTCTTC. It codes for CASSESQGCKQFF.

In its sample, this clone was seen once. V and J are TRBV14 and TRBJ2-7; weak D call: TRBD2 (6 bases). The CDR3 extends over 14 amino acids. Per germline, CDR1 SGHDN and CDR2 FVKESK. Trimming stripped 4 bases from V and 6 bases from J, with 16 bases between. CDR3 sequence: CASSPRGAASEQYF. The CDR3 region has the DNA TGTGCCAGCAGCCCCCGCGGGGCCGCCTCCGAGCAGTACTTC.

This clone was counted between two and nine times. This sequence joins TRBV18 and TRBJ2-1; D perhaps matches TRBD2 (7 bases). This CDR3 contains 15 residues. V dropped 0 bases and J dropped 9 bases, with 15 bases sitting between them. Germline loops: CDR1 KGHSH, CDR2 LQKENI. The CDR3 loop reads CASSPPYGGPPEQFF. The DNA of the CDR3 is TGTGCCAGCTCACCACCGTACGGGGGGCCCCCTGAGCAGTTCTTC.

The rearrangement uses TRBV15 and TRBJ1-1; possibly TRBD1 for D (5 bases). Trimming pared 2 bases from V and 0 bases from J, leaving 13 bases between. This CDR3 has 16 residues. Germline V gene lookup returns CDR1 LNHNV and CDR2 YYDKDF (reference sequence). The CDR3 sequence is CATSRLQTDMNTEAFF. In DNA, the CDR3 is TGTGCCACCAGCAGACTGCAGACAGACATGAACACTGAAGCTTTCTTT. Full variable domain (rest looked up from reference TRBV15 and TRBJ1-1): DAMVIQNPRYQVTQFGKPVTLSCSQTLNHNVMYWYQQKSSQAPKLLFHYYDKDFNNEADTPDNFQSRRPNTSFCFLDIRSPGLGDTAMYLCATSRLQTDMNTEAFFGQGTRLTVV.

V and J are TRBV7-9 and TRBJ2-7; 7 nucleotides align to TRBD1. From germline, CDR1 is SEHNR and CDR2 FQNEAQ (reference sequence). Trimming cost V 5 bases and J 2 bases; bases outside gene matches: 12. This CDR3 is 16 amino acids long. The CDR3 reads CASSRRRGQQPYEQYF. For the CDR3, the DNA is TGTGCCAGCAGCCGCCGAAGGGGACAGCAACCCTACGAGCAGTACTTC.

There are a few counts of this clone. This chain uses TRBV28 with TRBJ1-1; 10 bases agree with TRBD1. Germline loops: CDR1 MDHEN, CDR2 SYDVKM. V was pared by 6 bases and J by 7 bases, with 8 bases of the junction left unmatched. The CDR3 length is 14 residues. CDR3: CASRGQGCSGEAFF. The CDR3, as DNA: TGTGCCAGCAGGGGACAGGGGTGTTCCGGTGAAGCTTTCTTT.

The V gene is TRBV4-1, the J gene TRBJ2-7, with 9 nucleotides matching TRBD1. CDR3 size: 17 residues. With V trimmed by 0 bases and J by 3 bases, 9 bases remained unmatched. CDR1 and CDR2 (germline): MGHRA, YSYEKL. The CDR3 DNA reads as TGCGCCAGCAGCCAAGATTCGGGACAGGGAGGATTCTACGAGCAGTACTTC. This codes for CASSQDSGQGGFYEQYF.

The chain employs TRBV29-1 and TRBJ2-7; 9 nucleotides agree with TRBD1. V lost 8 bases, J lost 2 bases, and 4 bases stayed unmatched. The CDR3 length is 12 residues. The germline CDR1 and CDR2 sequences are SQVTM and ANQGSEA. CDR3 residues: CSTGTGTYEQYF. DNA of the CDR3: TGCAGCACCGGGACAGGGACCTACGAGCAGTACTTC.

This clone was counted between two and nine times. The CDR3 sequence is CATSVPSERDGYTF. CDR3 sequence (DNA): TGTGCCACCAGCGTACCCTCTGAACGGGATGGCTACACCTTC. The chain uses TRBV15 and TRBJ1-2; D uncertain. V was shortened by 5 bases and J by 6 bases, with 16 bases between the two germline ends. Looked up from germline, CDR1 is LNHNV and CDR2 is YYDKDF (reference sequence). This CDR3 is built from 14 residues.

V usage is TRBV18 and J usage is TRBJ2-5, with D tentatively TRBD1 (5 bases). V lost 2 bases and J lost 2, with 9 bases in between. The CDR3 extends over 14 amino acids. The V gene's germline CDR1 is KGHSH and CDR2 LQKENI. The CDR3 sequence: CASSPRSGQETQYF. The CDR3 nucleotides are TGTGCCAGCTCACCAAGGTCAGGGCAAGAGACCCAGTACTTC.

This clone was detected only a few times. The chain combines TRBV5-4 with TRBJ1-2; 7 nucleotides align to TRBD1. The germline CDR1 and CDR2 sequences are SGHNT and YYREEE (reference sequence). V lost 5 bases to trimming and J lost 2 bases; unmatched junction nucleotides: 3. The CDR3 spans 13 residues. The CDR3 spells CASSTGQNYGYTF. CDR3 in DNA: TGTGCCAGCAGTACGGGACAGAACTATGGCTACACCTTC.

The CDR3 nucleotides are TGCGCCAGCAGCCAAGGGCGGGTTCTGAACACTGAAGCTTTCTTT. Its protein product is CASSQGRVLNTEAFF. V and J are TRBV4-1 and TRBJ1-1; no definite D call. The CDR3 spans 15 residues. With 1 base removed from V and 0 bases from J, the gap between germline ends came to 9 bases. CDR1 is MGHRA, CDR2 YSYEKL, per germline.

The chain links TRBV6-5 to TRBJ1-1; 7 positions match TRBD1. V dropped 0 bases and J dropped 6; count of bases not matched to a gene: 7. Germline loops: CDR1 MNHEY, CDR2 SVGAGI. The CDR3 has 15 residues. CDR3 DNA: TGTGCCAGCAGTTACTCAAGGAGGGGGCCGGCTGAAGCTTTCTTT. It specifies CASSYSRRGPAEAFF.

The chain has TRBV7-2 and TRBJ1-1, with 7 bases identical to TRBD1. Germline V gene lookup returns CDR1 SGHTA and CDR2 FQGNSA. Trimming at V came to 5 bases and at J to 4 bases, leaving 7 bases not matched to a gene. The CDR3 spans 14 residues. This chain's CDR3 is CASSPGQIGTEAFF. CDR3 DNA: TGTGCCAGCAGCCCGGGACAGATAGGCACTGAAGCTTTCTTT.

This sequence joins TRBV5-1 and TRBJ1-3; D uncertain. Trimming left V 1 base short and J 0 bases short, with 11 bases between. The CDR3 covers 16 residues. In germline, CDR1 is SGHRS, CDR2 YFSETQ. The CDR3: CASSLYAGDSGNTIYF. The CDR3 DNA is TGCGCCAGCAGCTTGTATGCCGGAGACTCTGGAAACACCATATATTTT.

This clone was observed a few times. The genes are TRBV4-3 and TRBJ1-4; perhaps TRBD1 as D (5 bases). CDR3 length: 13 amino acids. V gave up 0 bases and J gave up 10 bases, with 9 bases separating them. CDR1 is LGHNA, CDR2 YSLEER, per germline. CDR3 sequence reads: CASSQDGGGKLFF. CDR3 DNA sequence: TGCGCCAGCAGCCAAGACGGGGGGGGAAAACTGTTTTTT.

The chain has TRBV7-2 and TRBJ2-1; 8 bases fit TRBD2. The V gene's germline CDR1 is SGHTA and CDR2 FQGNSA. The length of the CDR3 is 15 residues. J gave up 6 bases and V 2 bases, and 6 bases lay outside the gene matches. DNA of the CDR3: TGTGCCAGCAGCTTACTTAGCGGGGTACGCAATGAGCAGTTCTTC. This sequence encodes CASSLLSGVRNEQFF.

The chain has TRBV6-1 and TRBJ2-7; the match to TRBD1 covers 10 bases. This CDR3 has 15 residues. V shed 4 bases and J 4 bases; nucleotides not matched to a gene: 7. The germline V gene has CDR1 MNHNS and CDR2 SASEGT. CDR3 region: CASSASGTGDYEQYF. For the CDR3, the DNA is TGTGCCAGCAGTGCCTCCGGGACAGGGGATTACGAGCAGTACTTC.

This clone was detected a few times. The CDR3 loop reads CASSDSGGSDTGELFF. In nucleotides, the CDR3 is TGTGCCAGCAGTGATAGCGGGGGGTCGGACACCGGGGAGCTGTTTTTT. The V call is TRBV6-4, the J call TRBJ2-2, with 10 bases identical to TRBD2. Germline lookup yields CDR1 MRHNA and CDR2 SNTAGT. The CDR3 sequence is 16 residues long. With V trimmed by 3 bases and J by 3 bases, 4 bases remained unmatched.

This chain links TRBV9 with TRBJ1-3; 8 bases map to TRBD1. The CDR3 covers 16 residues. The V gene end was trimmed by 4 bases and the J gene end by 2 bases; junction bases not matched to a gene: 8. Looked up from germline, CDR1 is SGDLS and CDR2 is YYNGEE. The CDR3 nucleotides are TGTGCCAGCAGCCTCCTGGACAGGGCAGCTGGAAACACCATATATTTT. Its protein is CASSLLDRAAGNTIYF.

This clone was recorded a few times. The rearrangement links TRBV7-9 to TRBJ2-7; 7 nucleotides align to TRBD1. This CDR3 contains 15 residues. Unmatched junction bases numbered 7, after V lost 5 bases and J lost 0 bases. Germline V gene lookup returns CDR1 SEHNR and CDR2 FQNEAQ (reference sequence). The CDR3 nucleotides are TGTGCCAGCAGCCGAACCGGACAGGCCTCCTACGAGCAGTACTTC. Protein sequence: CASSRTGQASYEQYF.